Reported below is one TCR beta chain. Between the trimmed V and J ends, which lost 11 bases and 6 bases, there was a span of 22 bases. Germline V gives CDR1 SNHLY, CDR2 FYNNEI. The CDR3 covers 15 residues. Single viable CD3+CD4+CD8-CD45RO+ cells were sorted as the memory CD4+ T cells. After thawing, CD4+ T cells were positively selected. The entry originates in a study of memory CD4+ T cells and cytomegalovirus serostatus. Turning to the study itself: Donors were healthy Belgian adults, 10 or so CMV seropositive and under 30 seronegative.

Here immunoSEQ multiplex PCR was the method, and the copy in TCRdb shows in-frame clones only, minus some. There are more than 45,000 clones in the sample; about 81% occur only once, and 0.85% to 1.2% lies in the top ten. V and J are TRBV2 and TRBJ2-2; possible D gene TRBD2, 6 bases. Sequenced: memory CD4+ T cells from blood. This receptor was taken from an adult in good health and CMV-seronegative. The CDR3 bases are TGTGCCGGACACCGGGCCCGGGGGTTCCCCGGGGAGCTGTTTTTT. Its translation: CAGHRARGFPGELFF.